These 5 T cell receptor beta chains were sequenced from one sample in a study of cytomegalovirus exposure and HLA in healthy donors. PCR primers comprised 60 Vbeta and 13 Jbeta primers. Generated by immunoSEQ multiplex PCR, the TCRdb table keeps only in-frame clones and is missing some. Among approximately 100,000 clones listed, roughly four fifths were seen once. The sample was PBMCs. The receptors come from a man aged 45 to 65 in good health and CMV-seronegative.

This sequence joins TRBV4-1 and TRBJ1-3, with no clear D. CDR1 and CDR2 from the germline V gene are MGHRA and YSYEKL. The ends were cut back, 2 bases at V and 0 bases at J, with 11 bases in the middle. The CDR3 has 16 residues. The CDR3 is CASSQYGLISGNTIYF. CDR3 DNA: TGCGCCAGCAGCCAATATGGACTCATCTCTGGAAACACCATATATTTT.

The rearrangement links TRBV6-1 to TRBJ2-3; tentatively, D is TRBD1 (6 bases). The CDR3 loop spans 14 amino acids. CDR1 and CDR2 from the germline V gene are MNHNS and SASEGT. Trimming cost V 11 bases and J 0 bases, with 15 bases left between them. In DNA form, the CDR3 reads TGTGCCTCTACAGGGCCCCGTAGCACAGATACGCAGTATTTT. Encoded protein: CASTGPRSTDTQYF.

This clone was observed a handful of times. The genes are TRBV15 and TRBJ1-5, with D unclear. CDR1 is LNHNV, CDR2 YYDKDF, per germline (reference sequence). This CDR3 has 16 amino acids. Trimming cost V 10 bases and J 2 bases, with 21 bases left between them. CDR3 sequence: CASSTSWPEGNQPQHF. The CDR3 DNA reads as TGTGCCAGCAGTACTTCCTGGCCAGAGGGCAATCAGCCCCAGCATTTT.

The chain is built from TRBV19 and TRBJ2-3; unclear D gene. CDR3 length equals 12 residues. V was clipped by 4 bases and J by 6 bases, with 8 bases between them. Germline CDR1 LNHDA, CDR2 SQIVND (reference sequence). The CDR3 spells CASSRAADTQYF. In DNA, the CDR3 is TGTGCCAGTAGTAGGGCCGCCGATACGCAGTATTTT.

The rearrangement joins TRBV9 to TRBJ2-3, with TRBD2 as a possible D gene (5 bases). Trimming pared 3 bases from V and 3 bases from J, leaving 17 bases between. The CDR3 is made up of 16 amino acids. Germline V lookup: CDR1 SGDLS, CDR2 YYNGEE. CDR3: CASSAQTGERTDTQYF. CDR3 in DNA: TGTGCCAGCAGCGCCCAGACCGGGGAGAGAACAGATACGCAGTATTTT.